This T cell receptor (beta chain) emerged from a study of blood T cell repertoires in COVID-19. The wider study: Some COVID-19 samples were acute and others convalescent; all came from the United States, Italy and Spain. T cells, B-cell-depleted T cells, or PBMCs provided the cDNA or gDNA that served as material.

Methods used by the authors: Nucleated cell number was recorded as an estimate derived from reference gene primer amplification. Sequencing used immunoSEQ multiplex PCR; TCRdb keeps in-frame clones, though not all of them. V and J calls and clone size are as listed in that table; D and trimming were resolved from the DNA. The sample yields some 230,000 clones, roughly 84% seen once. V gave up 4 bases and J gave up 3 bases; unmatched junction bases: 7. The germline V gene encodes CDR1 SGHKS and CDR2 YYEKEE (reference sequence). The CDR3 has 15 amino acids. The TCR sequence derives from a man between 35 and 55 years old with acute or convalescent COVID-19. The sample was peripheral blood. V is TRBV5-5 and J is TRBJ2-7, with 10 bases matching TRBD1. The CDR3 loop reads CASSLWDRGLYEQYF. The CDR3 region has the DNA TGTGCCAGCAGCCTATGGGACAGGGGCCTCTACGAGCAGTACTTC.